What follows is one T cell receptor (beta chain) and its context. A J-beta primer mix and a sample-barcoded 5' primer were used in a second PCR of about 7 to 12 cycles. TCRdb called the 5' RACE reads again in MiXCR, with one record for every CDR3 protein. The sample holds about 930,000 distinct CDR3 sequences; roughly 28% are singletons and the top ten take roughly 10%. These data are taken from a study of blood T cells in healthy people across ages. For every donor, a draw yielded ten milliliters of peripheral blood. Germline assignment: CDR1 SGHAT and CDR2 FQNNGV. The CDR3 spans 17 residues. V lost 0 bases to trimming and J lost 7 bases, with 18 bases between them. The sample was also reused in another study, on T cells of mothers and their children. That work adds: Mothers yielded over 8.5 million CDR3 reads, children several million each.

The chain links TRBV11-2 to TRBJ1-4; D not resolved. Specimen: blood. The sequence was obtained from a woman between 40 and 50 years old in good health. The CDR3: CASSLEAAATNFEKLFF. CDR3 bases: TGTGCCAGCAGCTTAGAAGCCGCGGCGACCAACTTTGAAAAACTGTTTTTT.